The 29 T cell receptor beta chains in this list originate from one sample, sequenced in a study of multiple sclerosis patients with progressive multifocal leukoencephalopathy. Stated time point: more than ten months of natalizumab therapy. Libraries were prepared by immunoSEQ multiplex PCR; TCRdb keeps only in-frame clonotypes and omits some of them. Among around 25,000 clones listed, approximately 90% were seen once. Sample: PBMCs, taken from a patient treated with natalizumab. The receptors derive from a man aged 25-40 years with multiple sclerosis.

This clone showed up just a few times. As DNA, the CDR3 is TGTGCCAGCAGTTACGGGACAAACACTGAAGCTTTCTTT. It encodes CASSYGTNTEAFF. The V and J genes are TRBV6-6 and TRBJ1-1; tentative D call: TRBD1 (6 bases). The CDR3 consists of 13 residues. The V gene lost 2 bases and the J gene lost 2 bases, with 6 bases spanning the gap. Germline V CDR1 and CDR2: MNHNY, SVGAGI (reference sequence).

The gene calls are TRBV2 and TRBJ1-2, with 9 bases matching TRBD1. CDR3 length equals 14 residues. The junction had 5 bases not matched to a gene; V was cut back by 5 bases and J by 4 bases. Germline loops: CDR1 SNHLY, CDR2 FYNNEI. The CDR3 region has the DNA TGTGCCAGCAGTTTCCCGACAGGGGGCTATGGCTACACCTTC. Amino acid sequence: CASSFPTGGYGYTF.

This chain connects TRBV6-6 to TRBJ1-1, with TRBD1 as a possible D gene (6 bases). CDR1 and CDR2 from the germline V gene are MNHNY and SVGAGI (reference sequence). The CDR3 is 11 residues long. Trimming removed 6 bases at V and 10 bases at J, with 12 bases between. The DNA of the CDR3 is TGTGCCAGCAGCGAGGGGGTAGGAGCTTTCTTT. It codes for CASSEGVGAFF.

The CDR3 loop is CASTSGTQKNIQYF. CDR3 coding DNA: TGTGCCAGCACCTCCGGGACACAGAAAAACATTCAGTACTTC. The V and J genes are TRBV6-6 and TRBJ2-4, with D possibly being TRBD1 (6 bases). The CDR3 runs 14 residues. Germline lookup yields CDR1 MNHNY and CDR2 SVGAGI (reference sequence). V lost 7 bases, J lost 4 bases, and 14 bases lay in between.

The chain is built from TRBV19 and TRBJ1-2, with 9 bases matching TRBD1. The V segment lost 2 bases and the J segment 7 bases; nucleotides outside the gene matches: 8. The V gene's germline CDR1 is LNHDA and CDR2 SQIVND (reference sequence). The CDR3 consists of 15 residues. The CDR3 sequence is CASSIKAGTGSGYTF. The CDR3 coding sequence is TGTGCCAGTAGTATAAAGGCCGGGACAGGGAGTGGCTACACCTTC.

The sample holds one count of this clone. This chain connects TRBV5-1 to TRBJ2-3; tentative D call: TRBD2 (6 bases). With 0 bases removed from V and 6 bases from J, the gap between germline ends came to 20 bases. This CDR3 comprises 17 residues. Looked up from germline, CDR1 is SGHRS and CDR2 is YFSETQ. The CDR3 here is CASSLAVTRVTRDTQYF. The CDR3 coding sequence is TGCGCCAGCAGCTTGGCCGTGACTAGGGTCACACGGGATACGCAGTATTTT.

The CDR3 loop is CASSFTGNTEAFF. CDR3 nucleotides: TGTGCCAGCAGTTTCACAGGGAACACTGAAGCTTTCTTT. The V gene is TRBV6-6, the J gene TRBJ1-1, with D tentatively TRBD1 (5 bases). V dropped 4 bases and J dropped 1 base, with 7 bases sitting between them. The CDR3 extends over 13 amino acids. CDR1 and CDR2 (germline): MNHNY, SVGAGI (reference sequence).

V usage is TRBV7-8 and J usage is TRBJ1-2; D is perhaps TRBD1 (6 bases). From germline, CDR1 is SGHVS and CDR2 FQNEAQ. This CDR3 region has 13 residues. V gave up 5 bases and J gave up 7 bases, with 14 bases separating them. In nucleotides, the CDR3 is TGTGCCAGCAGCCAAAGCAGGGGACCTGGCTACACCTTC. Its translation is CASSQSRGPGYTF. The full variable domain, rest sourced from reference TRBV7-8 and TRBJ1-2, is GAGVSQSPRYKVAKRGQDVALRCDPISGHVSLFWYQQALGQGPEFLTYFQNEAQLDKSGLPSDRFFAERPEGSVSTLKIQRTQQEDSAVYLCASSQSRGPGYTFGSGTRLTVV.

This clone occurred once. This rearrangement joins TRBV6-6 to TRBJ1-2; tentatively, D is TRBD1 (5 bases). CDR1 and CDR2 from the germline V gene are MNHNY and SVGAGI (reference sequence). The CDR3 is made up of 11 amino acids. With 6 bases removed from V and 12 bases from J, the gap between germline ends came to 14 bases. The CDR3 DNA is TGTGCCAGCAGATCCGGGACTTTCGACACCTTC. Amino acid sequence: CASRSGTFDTF.

The V and J genes are TRBV11-3 and TRBJ2-3; D not resolved. Trimming stripped 5 bases from V and 4 bases from J, with 13 bases between. CDR3 length: 14 residues. Germline assignment: CDR1 SGHNT and CDR2 YENEEA. CDR3 sequence reads: CASSQNQRADTQYF. The CDR3 bases are TGTGCCAGCAGCCAAAACCAGCGCGCAGATACGCAGTATTTT.

Only one count was recorded for this clone. The chain carries TRBV29-1 and TRBJ2-5, with D tentatively TRBD1 or TRBD2 (6 bases each). CDR1 is SQVTM, CDR2 ANQGSEA, per germline. Trimming cost V 3 bases and J 5 bases, with 13 bases left between them. This CDR3 is 13 amino acids long. CDR3 region: CSVERGAGETQYF. Written as DNA, the CDR3 is TGCAGCGTTGAGAGGGGGGCAGGGGAGACCCAGTACTTC.

The V and J genes are TRBV10-3 and TRBJ1-1; D not certain. The CDR3 consists of 14 residues. The germline gives CDR1 ENHRY, CDR2 SYGVKD. V was clipped by 6 bases and J by 4 bases, with 15 bases between them. The CDR3: CAIRSGQTSTEAFF. Written as DNA, the CDR3 is TGTGCCATCAGGAGTGGTCAGACGAGCACTGAAGCTTTCTTT.

The chain couples TRBV27 to TRBJ2-3; no reliable D call. The ends were cut back, 3 bases at V and 5 bases at J, with 3 bases in the middle. Germline CDR1 and CDR2: MNHEY and SMNVEV (reference sequence). This CDR3 has 11 residues. The DNA of the CDR3 is TGTGCCAGCAGTTTCCGAGATACGCAGTATTTT. This gives the protein CASSFRDTQYF.

V and J are TRBV11-1 and TRBJ2-3; D uncertain. The CDR3 runs 15 residues. Trimming pared 1 base from V and 2 bases from J, leaving 10 bases between. Germline lookup yields CDR1 SGHAT and CDR2 FQDESV (reference sequence). The DNA of the CDR3 is TGTGCCAGCAGCTTAGATGGGTTCCTCACAGATACGCAGTATTTT. Its translation: CASSLDGFLTDTQYF.

The chain uses TRBV5-6 and TRBJ2-5; D may be TRBD2 (6 bases). Germline V CDR1 and CDR2: SGHDT, YYEEEE. V was trimmed by 4 bases and J by 7 bases, leaving 14 bases between them. The CDR3 runs 13 residues. The CDR3 sequence is CASSPGRGGTQYF. In DNA, the CDR3 is TGTGCCAGCAGCCCCGGGCGGGGTGGGACCCAGTACTTC.

V gene TRBV4-1 combines with J gene TRBJ2-7; D not resolved. In germline, CDR1 is MGHRA, CDR2 YSYEKL. V shed 5 bases and J shed 5 bases, with 13 bases lying between them. CDR3 length: 13 residues. The DNA for the CDR3 is TGCGCCAGCAGCTCGGCTAGTCCGGACGAGCAGTACTTC. Its protein product is CASSSASPDEQYF.

V gene TRBV5-6 combines with J gene TRBJ1-5; TRBD1 matches at 7 bases. The CDR3 covers 15 residues. V trimming: 0 bases; J trimming: 1 base; junction bases outside the gene matches: 1. Per the germline V gene, CDR1 is SGHDT and CDR2 is YYEEEE. CDR3 bases: TGTGCCAGCAGCTTGGCACAGGGGAGCAATCAGCCCCAGCATTTT. Its translation is CASSLAQGSNQPQHF.

This chain uses TRBV4-3 with TRBJ2-3; TRBD1 or TRBD2 may be the D gene (5 bases each). Germline V gene data show CDR1 as LGHNA and CDR2 as YSLEER. The V end lost 0 bases, the J end lost 1 base, and 14 bases lay between the germline ends. This CDR3 spans 17 amino acids. Here the CDR3 DNA reads TGCGCCAGCAGCCAAGAGACCCGGGGCAGTGGCACAGATACGCAGTATTTT. It translates to CASSQETRGSGTDTQYF.

This chain links TRBV19 with TRBJ2-7; 7 positions match TRBD1. The CDR3 spans 15 residues. Looked up from germline, CDR1 is LNHDA and CDR2 is SQIVND (reference sequence). Trimming at V came to 1 base and at J to 1 base, leaving 4 bases not matched to a gene. The CDR3 nucleotides are TGTGCCAGTAGTATAGGACAGGGTCGGTCCTACGAGCAGTACTTC. Translation gives CASSIGQGRSYEQYF.

This chain links TRBV5-4 with TRBJ1-1; no clear D gene. Trimming shortened V by 2 bases and J by 0 bases, and 14 bases separated the two germline ends. Germline CDR1 reads SGHNT; CDR2 reads YYREEE (reference sequence). CDR3 length: 16 residues. The CDR3 nucleotides read TGTGCCAGCAGCTTTAAAGCGCCTCTCATGAACACTGAAGCTTTCTTT. This sequence encodes CASSFKAPLMNTEAFF.

The CDR3 is CASSFEGQWPQHF. CDR3 coding DNA: TGTGCCAGCAGCTTCGAGGGTCAATGGCCCCAGCATTTT. This chain uses TRBV7-9 with TRBJ1-5; D remains ambiguous. The CDR3 has 13 amino acids. V was trimmed by 3 bases and J by 9 bases, leaving 12 bases between them. Germline V gives CDR1 SEHNR, CDR2 FQNEAQ (reference sequence).

This clone was detected once. This rearrangement joins TRBV19 to TRBJ2-3; D uncertain. The germline CDR1 and CDR2 sequences are LNHDA and SQIVND (reference sequence). Deletions cut 4 bases from V and 0 bases from J, with 8 bases between. CDR3 length: 14 amino acids. The CDR3 nucleotides read TGTGCCAGTAGTAGCGCCTCTAGCACAGATACGCAGTATTTT. Translating gives CASSSASSTDTQYF.

The J gene is TRBJ1-3, the V gene TRBV7-2; D is possibly TRBD1 (5 bases). In germline, CDR1 is SGHTA, CDR2 FQGNSA. The CDR3 totals 15 residues. The V gene lost 3 bases and the J gene lost 0 bases, with 9 bases spanning the gap. The CDR3 protein is CASSLGRVSGNTIYF. The CDR3 DNA reads as TGTGCCAGCAGCTTGGGACGGGTCTCTGGAAACACCATATATTTT.

The J gene is TRBJ2-1, the V gene TRBV13, with 8 bases lining up with TRBD2. This CDR3 has 15 amino acids. V shed 0 bases, J shed 8 bases, and the junction held 6 bases outside the gene matches. Germline loops: CDR1 PRHDT, CDR2 FYEKMQ (reference sequence). The CDR3 DNA reads as TGTGCCAGCAGCTTAGGACTAGCGGAGAGGGATGAGCAGTTCTTC. This sequence encodes CASSLGLAERDEQFF.

As concerns this clone: The junction departs from germline at one end; a sequencing error may be responsible. V usage is TRBV4-1 and J usage is TRBJ2-1, with 9 bases lining up with TRBD2. Germline assignment: CDR1 MGHRA and CDR2 YSYEKL. The CDR3 covers 15 residues. This CDR3 reads CASRQGAGGPNEQFF. DNA of the CDR3: TGCGCCAGCAGACAAGGGGCGGGAGGGCCCAATGAGCAGTTCTTC.

The chain recombines TRBV10-3 with TRBJ1-2, with D unclear. The V gene lost 0 bases and the J gene lost 3 bases, with 14 bases spanning the gap. Germline V gene data show CDR1 as ENHRY and CDR2 as SYGVKD. CDR3 length equals 16 residues. In DNA form, the CDR3 reads TGTGCCATCAGTGAGTCCTTAGACCCGGTCCACTATGGCTACACCTTC. Its protein product is CAISESLDPVHYGYTF.

The V and J genes are TRBV7-2 and TRBJ1-2, with 12 bases fitting TRBD1. The CDR3 is 15 amino acids. With V trimmed by 5 bases and J by 5 bases, 6 bases remained unmatched. CDR1 is SGHTA, CDR2 FQGNSA, per germline. This CDR3 reads CASSGTGQGAYGYTF. CDR3 nucleotides: TGTGCCAGCAGCGGCACGGGACAGGGGGCGTATGGCTACACCTTC.

This clone was seen a handful of times. V gene TRBV2 combines with J gene TRBJ2-2; the D is unclear. This CDR3 is 13 amino acids long. CDR1 and CDR2 from the germline V gene are SNHLY and FYNNEI. Trimming left V 6 bases short and J 3 bases short, with 8 bases between. The CDR3 sequence: CASRPGDTGELFF. Here the CDR3 DNA reads TGTGCCAGCAGGCCTGGGGACACCGGGGAGCTGTTTTTT. Filled out from reference TRBV2 and TRBJ2-2, the complete variable domain reads EPEVTQTPSHQVTQMGQEVILRCVPISNHLYFYWYRQILGQKVEFLVSFYNNEISEKSEIFDDQFSVERPDGSNFTLKIRSTKLEDSAMYFCASRPGDTGELFFGEGSRLTVL.

This chain connects TRBV11-3 to TRBJ2-3; 7 bases line up with TRBD1. CDR3 length: 13 amino acids. Germline V gives CDR1 SGHNT, CDR2 YENEEA. The trim removed 2 bases at V and 6 bases at J, leaving 2 bases unmatched. The CDR3 loop is CASSLTGVDTQYF. The CDR3 bases are TGTGCCAGCAGCTTAACAGGGGTTGATACGCAGTATTTT.